Given below is one T cell receptor (beta chain) in context. Antigen specificity is unknown. Here immunoSEQ multiplex PCR was the method, and the copy in TCRdb shows in-frame clones only, minus some. Of 200,000 to 250,000 clones in the sample, roughly 87% were seen once. Germline CDR1 is MNHEY and CDR2 is SMNVEV (reference sequence). CDR3 length equals 15 residues. V was pared by 7 bases and J by 4 bases, with 9 bases of the junction left unmatched. Separate from the roughly 700-subject first cohort, the 120-subject validation cohort was the one that the donors belonged to. The sample comes from a study of cytomegalovirus exposure and HLA in healthy donors. General study points: According to a subsequent analysis, TCR clusters from the first cohort were inclined to appear together in the 120 validation repertoires.

The chain couples TRBV27 to TRBJ1-2; 10 bases are a match to TRBD1. The sequenced material came from PBMCs. This receptor was obtained from a woman aged 18-30 years in good health and CMV-seropositive. CDR3 DNA: TGTGCCAGCACCTCGACAGGGGGCGAGGGCTATGGCTACACCTTC. This sequence encodes CASTSTGGEGYGYTF.